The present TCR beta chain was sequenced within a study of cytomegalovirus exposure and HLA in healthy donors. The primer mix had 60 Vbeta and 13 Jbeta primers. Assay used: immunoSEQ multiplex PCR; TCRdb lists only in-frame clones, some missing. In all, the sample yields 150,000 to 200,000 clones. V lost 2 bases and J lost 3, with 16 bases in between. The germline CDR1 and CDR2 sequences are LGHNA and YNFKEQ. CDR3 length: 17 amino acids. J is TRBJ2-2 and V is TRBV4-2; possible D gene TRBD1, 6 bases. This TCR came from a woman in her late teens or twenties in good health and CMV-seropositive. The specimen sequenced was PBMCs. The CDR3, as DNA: TGTGCCAGCAGCCAATCTTTGAGGGGGAGAGACACCGGGGAGCTGTTTTTT. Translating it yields CASSQSLRGRDTGELFF.